This record looks at one T cell receptor (beta chain) sequence and its context. Assay used: immunoSEQ multiplex PCR; TCRdb lists only in-frame clones, some missing. The sample shows approximately 240,000 clones, around four fifths of them seen only once. The data were obtained in a study of blood T cell repertoires in COVID-19. From germline, CDR1 is DFQATT and CDR2 SNEGSKA (reference sequence). There are 11 residues in the CDR3. The V gene lost 6 bases and the J gene lost 8 bases, with 11 bases spanning the gap. Sequencing was carried out using peripheral blood. This chain joins TRBV20-1 and TRBJ2-1; D is perhaps TRBD1 (5 bases). The origin of this receptor is a woman aged 35 to 49 with active or convalescent COVID-19. CDR3 sequence: CSASARDEQFF. CDR3 in DNA: TGCAGTGCGTCGGCCAGGGATGAGCAGTTCTTC.